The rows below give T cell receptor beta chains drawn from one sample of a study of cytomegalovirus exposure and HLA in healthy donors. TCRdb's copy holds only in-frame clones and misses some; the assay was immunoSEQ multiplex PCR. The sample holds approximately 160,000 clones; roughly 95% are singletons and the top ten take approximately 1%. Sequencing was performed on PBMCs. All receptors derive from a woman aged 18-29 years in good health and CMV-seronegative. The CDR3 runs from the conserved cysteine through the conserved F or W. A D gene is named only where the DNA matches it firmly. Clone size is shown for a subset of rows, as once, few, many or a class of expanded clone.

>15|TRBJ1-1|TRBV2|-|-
CASTKQGGMNTEAFF
TGTGCCAGCACGAAGCAGGGCGGAATGAACACTGAAGCTTTCTTT
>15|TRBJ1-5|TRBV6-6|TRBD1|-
CASSSRTGGNQPQHF
TGTGCCAGCAGTTCAAGGACAGGGGGAAATCAGCCCCAGCATTTT
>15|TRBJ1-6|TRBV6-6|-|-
CASSYSRQEASPLHF
TGTGCCAGCAGTTACTCGAGGCAGGAGGCTTCACCCCTCCACTTT
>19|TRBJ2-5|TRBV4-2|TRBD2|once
CASSQVPGLAGGRAETQYF
TGTGCCAGCAGCCAAGTCCCGGGACTAGCGGGGGGGCGGGCGGAGACCCAGTACTTC
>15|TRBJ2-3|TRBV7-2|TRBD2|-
CASRASGGAPDTQYF
TGTGCCAGCAGGGCTAGCGGGGGGGCCCCAGATACGCAGTATTTT
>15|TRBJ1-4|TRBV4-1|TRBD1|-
CASSLQTGTNEKLFF
TGCGCCAGCAGCCTACAGACAGGGACTAATGAAAAACTGTTTTTT
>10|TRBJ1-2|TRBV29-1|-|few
CQGLRYGYTF
TGCCAGGGACTCCGCTATGGCTACACCTTC
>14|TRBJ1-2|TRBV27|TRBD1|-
CASSFSGGGYGYTF
TGTGCCAGCAGTTTCTCAGGGGGAGGCTATGGCTACACCTTC
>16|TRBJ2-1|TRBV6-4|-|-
CASSDSLGGSYNEQFF
TGTGCCAGCAGTGACTCGCTGGGGGGTTCCTACAATGAGCAGTTCTTC
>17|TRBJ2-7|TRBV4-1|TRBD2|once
CASSQDAGLAAPYEQYF
TGCGCCAGCAGCCAAGACGCGGGACTAGCGGCTCCCTACGAGCAGTACTTC
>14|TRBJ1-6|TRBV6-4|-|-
CASSEGQGYSPLHF
TGTGCCAGCAGTGAGGGGCAGGGATATTCACCCCTCCACTTT
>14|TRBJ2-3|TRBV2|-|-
CASSDQGLTDTQYF
TGTGCCAGCAGTGACCAGGGTCTAACAGATACGCAGTATTTT
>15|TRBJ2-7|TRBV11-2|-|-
CASSFTVQAAYEQYF
TGTGCCAGCAGCTTCACAGTACAGGCGGCCTACGAGCAGTACTTC
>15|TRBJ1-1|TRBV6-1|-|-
CASIEIQGRDTEAFF
TGTGCCAGCATCGAAATACAGGGACGAGACACTGAAGCTTTCTTT
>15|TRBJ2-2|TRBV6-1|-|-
CASSRGRGAAGELFF
TGTGCCAGCAGTAGGGGCCGGGGGGCGGCCGGGGAGCTGTTTTTT
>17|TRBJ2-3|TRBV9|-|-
CASSLRDTVFATDTQYF
TGTGCCAGCAGCCTCCGGGACACCGTTTTTGCCACAGATACGCAGTATTTT
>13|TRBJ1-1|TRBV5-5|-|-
CASSLGENTEAFF
TGTGCCAGCAGCTTAGGGGAGAACACTGAAGCTTTCTTT
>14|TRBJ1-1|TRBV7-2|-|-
CASSPRQKNTEAFF
TGTGCCAGCAGCCCGCGACAGAAGAACACTGAAGCTTTCTTT
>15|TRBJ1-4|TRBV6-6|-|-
CASSYSRGTNEKLFF
TGTGCCAGCAGTTACTCCAGGGGCACTAATGAAAAACTGTTTTTT
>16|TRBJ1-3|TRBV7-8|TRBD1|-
CASSPEDRGHGNTIYF
TGTGCCAGCAGCCCAGAAGACAGGGGACATGGAAACACCATATATTTT
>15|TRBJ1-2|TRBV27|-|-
CASSFLRGAGYGYTF
TGTGCCAGCAGTTTCCTCCGGGGGGCTGGTTATGGCTACACCTTC
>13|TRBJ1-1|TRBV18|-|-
CASSPPSRFEAFF
TGTGCCAGCTCACCACCGTCCAGGTTTGAAGCTTTCTTT
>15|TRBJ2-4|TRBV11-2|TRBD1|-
CASSSLQGPLNIQYF
TGTGCCAGCAGCTCCTTACAGGGGCCGCTAAACATTCAGTACTTC
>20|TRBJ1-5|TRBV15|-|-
CATSRDNGEEWAYSNQPQHF
TGTGCCACCAGCAGAGATAACGGGGAGGAATGGGCTTATAGCAATCAGCCCCAGCATTTT
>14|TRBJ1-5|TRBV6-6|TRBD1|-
CASTRDRPNQPQHF
TGTGCCAGCACTCGGGACAGACCCAATCAGCCCCAGCATTTT
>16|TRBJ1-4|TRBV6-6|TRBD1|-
CASSEPSTGRNEKLFF
TGTGCCAGCAGCGAACCCTCGACAGGGAGAAATGAAAAACTGTTTTTT
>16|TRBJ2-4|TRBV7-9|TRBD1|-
CASSPGQGPAKNIQYF
TGTGCCAGCAGCCCCGGACAGGGCCCAGCCAAAAACATTCAGTACTTC
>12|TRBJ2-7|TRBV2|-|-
CASRRPQGEQYF
TGTGCCAGCAGGCGACCTCAGGGGGAGCAGTACTTC
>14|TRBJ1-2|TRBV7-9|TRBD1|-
CASSEQGALNGYTF
TGTGCCAGCAGCGAACAGGGGGCGCTTAATGGCTACACCTTC
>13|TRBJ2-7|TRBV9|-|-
CASSVAVGGEQYF
TGTGCCAGCAGCGTAGCGGTCGGGGGCGAGCAGTACTTC
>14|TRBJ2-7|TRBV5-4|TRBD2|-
CASSHDRGAYEQYF
TGTGCCAGCAGCCATGACCGGGGGGCCTACGAGCAGTACTTC
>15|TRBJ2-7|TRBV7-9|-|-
CASSLLPGDYYEQYF
TGTGCCAGCAGCTTACTACCGGGGGATTACTACGAGCAGTACTTC
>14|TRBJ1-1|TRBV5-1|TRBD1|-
CASSTGQQNTEAFF
TGCGCCAGCAGCACGGGACAGCAGAACACTGAAGCTTTCTTT
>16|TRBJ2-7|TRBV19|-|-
CASSNVRSGDFYEQYF
TGTGCCAGTAGCAACGTTAGATCAGGGGATTTTTACGAGCAGTACTTC
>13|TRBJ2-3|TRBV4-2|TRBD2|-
CASSQSLAGTQYF
TGTGCCAGCAGCCAATCACTAGCGGGAACGCAGTATTTT
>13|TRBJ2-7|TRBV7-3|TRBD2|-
CASSLSAGDEQYF
TGTGCCAGCAGCTTATCGGCGGGAGACGAGCAGTACTTC
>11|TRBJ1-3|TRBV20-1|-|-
CSASEGNTIYF
TGCAGTGCTAGTGAGGGAAACACCATATATTTT